This T cell receptor beta chain emerged from a study of CD8+CD57+ T cells in acquired aplastic anemia. Patients chosen for sequencing had shown CD8+CD57+ cell expansion by flow cytometry. Researchers used genomic DNA as the template to profile TCR beta VDJ and CDR3. TCRdb itself ran the reads through MiXCR, one entry per CDR3 protein. The sample yields 80,000 or so distinct CDR3 sequences, roughly 70% seen once. The ends were cut back, 0 bases at V and 8 bases at J, with 13 bases in the middle. Germline V gene lookup returns CDR1 DFQATT and CDR2 SNEGSKA (reference sequence). This CDR3 spans 14 amino acids. Only a few counts were recorded for this clonotype. Its antigen is unidentified. Study conclusions and caveats: The number of CD8+ CDR3 sequences shared by patients and controls was 25 to 35.

This TCR derives from a human donor with aplastic anemia. The chain has TRBV20-1 and TRBJ1-4; a possible D gene is TRBD1 (6 bases). Sequences were obtained from sorted CD4+, CD8+, or CD8+CD57+ T cells (not recorded which) from PBMCs. The CDR3 spells CSARDNRVTEKLFF. CDR3 DNA sequence: TGCAGTGCTAGAGATAACAGGGTGACCGAAAAACTGTTTTTT.